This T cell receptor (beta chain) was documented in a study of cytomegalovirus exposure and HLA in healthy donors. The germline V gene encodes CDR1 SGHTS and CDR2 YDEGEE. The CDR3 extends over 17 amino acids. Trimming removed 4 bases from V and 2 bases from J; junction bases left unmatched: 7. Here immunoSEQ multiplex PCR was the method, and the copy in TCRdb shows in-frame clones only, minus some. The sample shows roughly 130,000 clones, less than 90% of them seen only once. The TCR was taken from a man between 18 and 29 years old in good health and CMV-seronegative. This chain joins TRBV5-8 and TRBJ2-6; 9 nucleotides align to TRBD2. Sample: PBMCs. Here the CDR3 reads CASSLVSGGTGANVLTF. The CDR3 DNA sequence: TGTGCCAGCAGCCTAGTTAGCGGGGGAACTGGGGCCAACGTCCTGACTTTC.